This entry lists 30 T cell receptor beta chains sequenced from one sample in a study of shared clonotypes between healthy human individuals. Sequenced by immunoSEQ multiplex PCR; TCRdb stores in-frame clones only, minus some. The profile shows 330,000 or so clones, approximately 79% of them singletons. Source material: memory CD4+ T cells sorted from blood. The subset was: CD45RA-negative fraction. These receptors originate from a man under 40 in good health.

V gene TRBV7-8 combines with J gene TRBJ1-3, with 8 bases matching TRBD1. The CDR3 is made up of 14 amino acids. Germline V CDR1 and CDR2: SGHVS, FQNEAQ. The J segment lost 4 bases and the V segment lost 2 bases, leaving 1 base of the junction unmatched. CDR3 loop: CASSLSGGGNTIYF. CDR3 nucleotide sequence: TGTGCCAGCAGCTTATCAGGGGGCGGAAACACCATATATTTT.

The genes are TRBV6-5 and TRBJ2-1; 7 bases align to TRBD2. Germline values: CDR1 MNHEY, CDR2 SVGAGI. This CDR3 is 16 amino acids long. After removal of 0 bases from V and 8 bases from J, the junction contained 10 bases not matched to a gene. The CDR3 DNA follows: TGTGCCAGCAGTTACTCCACGGGGAGGGAAATAGATGAGCAGTTCTTC. The encoded protein is CASSYSTGREIDEQFF.

The chain has TRBV5-1 and TRBJ2-7; 9 bases are a match to TRBD2. The CDR3 spans 17 residues. CDR1 and CDR2 (germline): SGHRS, YFSETQ. The junction had 17 bases not matched to a gene; V was cut back by 3 bases and J by 7 bases. The DNA for the CDR3 is TGCGCCAGCAGCTCCTTAGGTAATGGCGGGAGGGACTTTGAGCAGTACTTC. It translates to CASSSLGNGGRDFEQYF.

The chain employs TRBV19 and TRBJ2-7, with D perhaps matching TRBD1 (6 bases). The CDR3 sequence is 14 residues long. Trimming cost V 5 bases and J 1 base, with 12 bases left between them. CDR1 is LNHDA, CDR2 SQIVND, per germline (reference sequence). CDR3 loop: CASSRGHISYEQYF. In DNA, the CDR3 is TGTGCCAGTAGTCGGGGACATATATCCTACGAGCAGTACTTC.

The rearrangement links TRBV20-1 to TRBJ2-4; no clear D gene. The CDR3 runs to 11 residues. The V gene's germline CDR1 is DFQATT and CDR2 SNEGSKA (reference sequence). V was trimmed by 6 bases and J by 6 bases, leaving 9 bases between them. The CDR3 loop reads CSAKGGNIQYF. The CDR3 nucleotides read TGCAGTGCGAAGGGCGGAAACATTCAGTACTTC.

J is TRBJ2-1 and V is TRBV5-4; 7 bases agree with TRBD1. The CDR3 is made up of 14 amino acids. Germline CDR1 SGHNT, CDR2 YYREEE (reference sequence). V was clipped by 4 bases and J by 6 bases; unmatched bases: 7. The DNA of the CDR3 is TGTGCCAGCAGCCCACAGACAGGGTCCAATGAGCAGTTCTTC. It specifies CASSPQTGSNEQFF.

The V gene is TRBV5-1, the J gene TRBJ2-3, with 7 positions matching TRBD1. The CDR3 is 14 residues long. V shed 7 bases, J shed 2 bases, and the junction held 7 bases outside the gene matches. CDR1 and CDR2 (germline): SGHRS, YFSETQ. The CDR3 DNA reads TGCGCCAGCTATATCGGACAGGACACAGATACGCAGTATTTT. It encodes CASYIGQDTDTQYF.

The V and J genes are TRBV2 and TRBJ2-1; the D is unclear. The CDR3 is made up of 13 amino acids. Trimming cost V 8 bases and J 5 bases, with 13 bases left between them. Germline CDR1 SNHLY, CDR2 FYNNEI. This CDR3 reads CASGIRPNNEQFF. In DNA, the CDR3 is TGTGCCAGCGGGATTCGCCCCAACAATGAGCAGTTCTTC.

This clone occurred a few times. The genes are TRBV5-6 and TRBJ1-2; weak D call: TRBD1 (5 bases). The CDR3 loop spans 13 amino acids. Germline V lookup: CDR1 SGHDT, CDR2 YYEEEE. V was trimmed by 4 bases and J by 2 bases, leaving 9 bases between them. The CDR3 DNA follows: TGTGCCAGCAGCCCGGGACGGAACTATGGCTACACCTTC. It codes for CASSPGRNYGYTF.

The chain links TRBV6-1 to TRBJ2-2, with TRBD1 matching over 7 bases. Per the germline V gene, CDR1 is MNHNS and CDR2 is SASEGT. Trimming at V came to 6 bases and at J to 4 bases, leaving 8 bases not matched to a gene. The CDR3 length is 15 residues. The CDR3 protein is CASRYRDRSTGELFF. CDR3 nucleotides: TGTGCCAGCAGATACCGGGACAGATCCACCGGGGAGCTGTTTTTT.

This chain joins TRBV15 and TRBJ2-1; 11 positions match TRBD1. The CDR3 contains 14 residues. Looked up from germline, CDR1 is LNHNV and CDR2 is YYDKDF (reference sequence). The junction had 6 bases not matched to a gene; V was cut back by 9 bases and J by 5 bases. CDR3 residues: CATTGQGEHNEQFF. CDR3 coding DNA: TGTGCCACAACGGGACAGGGGGAACACAATGAGCAGTTCTTC.

The CDR3 DNA reads as TGTGCCAGCAGTTTGCAGGGGGTAAATGAGCAGTTCTTC. Translating it yields CASSLQGVNEQFF. The chain links TRBV27 to TRBJ2-1; 7 bases align to TRBD1. The V and J ends lost 3 bases and 7 bases, in that order; junction bases with no gene match: 3. This CDR3 is built from 13 residues. The V gene's germline CDR1 is MNHEY and CDR2 SMNVEV (reference sequence).

This rearrangement joins TRBV18 to TRBJ2-1, with 10 bases matching TRBD2. Germline-derived CDR1 and CDR2 are KGHSH and LQKENI. J gave up 6 bases and V 0 bases, and 5 bases lay outside the gene matches. The CDR3 runs to 16 residues. In nucleotides, the CDR3 is TGTGCCAGCTCACCACCCGGGACTAGCGTTGGCAATGAGCAGTTCTTC. This gives the protein CASSPPGTSVGNEQFF.

This sequence joins TRBV30 and TRBJ1-5; TRBD1 is a possible D gene (5 bases). Germline loops: CDR1 GTSNPN, CDR2 SVGIG (reference sequence). The CDR3 covers 13 residues. Between the trimmed V and J ends, which lost 3 bases and 0 bases, there was a span of 6 bases. This chain's CDR3 is CAWRTDSNQPQHF. DNA for the CDR3: TGTGCCTGGAGGACAGATAGCAATCAGCCCCAGCATTTT.

This clone was counted only a few times. The rearrangement uses TRBV5-1 and TRBJ2-7; a possible D gene is TRBD2 (5 bases). Trimming cost V 0 bases and J 12 bases, with 19 bases left between them. Looked up from germline, CDR1 is SGHRS and CDR2 is YFSETQ. CDR3 length: 14 residues. The CDR3 sequence is CASSLELGGPTWYF. As DNA, the CDR3 is TGCGCCAGCAGCTTGGAACTAGGAGGACCTACCTGGTACTTC.

This clone came up a few times. The chain joins TRBV15 to TRBJ2-5, with D unclear. The CDR3 has 13 residues. Per the germline V gene, CDR1 is LNHNV and CDR2 is YYDKDF (reference sequence). V lost 1 base and J 4 bases, leaving 7 bases between the germline ends. CDR3 in DNA: TGTGCCACCAGCAGAGGGTTAATAGAGACCCAGTACTTC. Translated, it gives CATSRGLIETQYF.

This chain links TRBV7-2 with TRBJ2-3; 9 nucleotides match TRBD1. After removal of 8 bases from V and 2 bases from J, the junction contained 8 bases not matched to a gene. The CDR3 runs 15 residues. The germline gives CDR1 SGHTA, CDR2 FQGNSA. The CDR3 DNA follows: TGTGCCAGCTTACACGGGGACAGGGTCACAGATACGCAGTATTTT. Protein product: CASLHGDRVTDTQYF. The full variable domain, rest sourced from reference TRBV7-2 and TRBJ2-3, is GAGVSQSPSNKVTEKGKDVELRCDPISGHTALYWYRQSLGQGLEFLIYFQGNSAPDKSGLPSDRFSAERTGGSVSTLTIQRTQQEDSAVYLCASLHGDRVTDTQYFGPGTRLTVL.

The chain uses TRBV5-1 and TRBJ2-1; possibly TRBD2 for D (5 bases). Germline V gene sequence: CDR1 SGHRS, CDR2 YFSETQ. With 4 bases removed from V and 5 bases from J, the gap between germline ends came to 16 bases. This CDR3 region has 15 residues. CDR3 DNA sequence: TGCGCCAGCAGCCCGGAGGCTACCAAAAACAATGAGCAGTTCTTC. Encoded protein: CASSPEATKNNEQFF. Full variable domain (rest looked up from reference TRBV5-1 and TRBJ2-1): KAGVTQTPRYLIKTRGQQVTLSCSPISGHRSVSWYQQTPGQGLQFLFEYFSETQRNKGNFPGRFSGRQFSNSRSEMNVSTLELGDSALYLCASSPEATKNNEQFFGPGTRLTVL.

This chain links TRBV6-9 with TRBJ1-2; 7 nucleotides align to TRBD1. CDR1 is MNHGY, CDR2 SVAAGI, per germline. There are 13 residues in the CDR3. With V trimmed by 10 bases and J by 9 bases, 14 bases remained unmatched. The CDR3 sequence is CAKRQGGGVCYTF. The CDR3 coding sequence is TGTGCCAAGCGTCAGGGGGGGGGCGTATGCTACACCTTC.

This clone was counted only a few times. V is TRBV10-3 and J is TRBJ2-2, with TRBD2 matching over 10 bases. In germline, CDR1 is ENHRY, CDR2 SYGVKD. The junction had 4 bases not matched to a gene; V was cut back by 3 bases and J by 6 bases. The CDR3 has 15 amino acids. The CDR3 region is CAISDSSGRAGELFF. The CDR3 DNA reads TGTGCCATCAGTGACTCTAGCGGGAGAGCCGGGGAGCTGTTTTTT.

The chain joins TRBV5-4 to TRBJ2-4; TRBD2 agrees at 8 bases. The CDR3 is 14 amino acids. Germline values: CDR1 SGHNT, CDR2 YYREEE (reference sequence). The V and J ends lost 4 bases and 6 bases, in that order; junction bases with no gene match: 6. CDR3 residues: CASSLTSGANIQYF. As DNA, the CDR3 is TGTGCCAGCAGCCTAACTAGCGGCGCAAACATTCAGTACTTC.

The chain has TRBV5-4 and TRBJ2-2; no clear D gene. This CDR3 spans 16 amino acids. V gave up 0 bases and J gave up 0 bases, with 9 bases separating them. Germline assignment: CDR1 SGHNT and CDR2 YYREEE (reference sequence). The CDR3 DNA reads TGTGCCAGCAGCTTGGGCAGATCTTCGAACACCGGGGAGCTGTTTTTT. Translating it yields CASSLGRSSNTGELFF.

The CDR3 DNA sequence: TGTGCCAGCAGACTTGACGGAGCAAGCAATCAGCCCCAGCATTTT. It specifies CASRLDGASNQPQHF. This chain joins TRBV6-6 and TRBJ1-5; no reliable D call. V lost 6 bases to trimming and J lost 1 base, with 13 bases between them. This CDR3 comprises 15 residues. Germline V gene lookup returns CDR1 MNHNY and CDR2 SVGAGI (reference sequence).

A note on this clone: The same CDR3 can be traced to other DNA sequences in this sample. The gene calls are TRBV19 and TRBJ1-4, with unresolved D. Germline V lookup: CDR1 LNHDA, CDR2 SQIVND (reference sequence). This CDR3 contains 14 residues. The V end lost 3 bases, the J end lost 0 bases, and 5 bases lay between the germline ends. DNA for the CDR3: TGTGCCAGTAGTATCACGGCAACTAATGAAAAACTGTTTTTT. This codes for CASSITATNEKLFF.

The chain has TRBV9 and TRBJ1-3; TRBD1 aligns across 7 bases. V shed 4 bases, J shed 2 bases, and the junction held 9 bases outside the gene matches. The germline V gene has CDR1 SGDLS and CDR2 YYNGEE. CDR3 size: 16 residues. In DNA form, the CDR3 reads TGTGCCAGCAGCCCGCCCTCCGACAGGGCTGGAAACACCATATATTTT. Translation gives CASSPPSDRAGNTIYF.

The chain employs TRBV15 and TRBJ2-6, with TRBD2 as a possible D gene (6 bases). The CDR3 contains 17 residues. The V end lost 1 base, the J end lost 0 bases, and 10 bases lay between the germline ends. The germline CDR1 and CDR2 sequences are LNHNV and YYDKDF (reference sequence). CDR3 sequence: CATSRGSGNSGANVLTF. The DNA for the CDR3 is TGTGCCACCAGCAGAGGTAGCGGAAACTCTGGGGCCAACGTCCTGACTTTC.

This chain joins TRBV2 and TRBJ2-5, with unresolved D. Germline-derived CDR1 and CDR2 are SNHLY and FYNNEI. CDR3 size: 14 residues. Trimming took 4 bases from V and 2 from J, leaving 11 bases between them. Here the CDR3 DNA reads TGTGCCAGCAGTGGGGCTAGATCTCAAGAGACCCAGTACTTC. Amino acid sequence: CASSGARSQETQYF.

The J gene is TRBJ2-1, the V gene TRBV9; D may correspond to TRBD1 or TRBD2 (6 bases each). The V gene lost 2 bases and the J gene lost 7 bases, with 28 bases spanning the gap. Germline V lookup: CDR1 SGDLS, CDR2 YYNGEE. This CDR3 region has 19 residues. The CDR3 sequence: CASSVFQQTPRGGQNEQFF. Written as DNA, the CDR3 is TGTGCCAGCAGCGTGTTCCAACAAACGCCTAGAGGGGGGCAAAATGAGCAGTTCTTC.

V gene TRBV18 combines with J gene TRBJ2-3; possibly TRBD1 or TRBD2 for D (5 bases each). Germline CDR1 KGHSH, CDR2 LQKENI. The CDR3 is 15 residues long. The V gene lost 3 bases and the J gene lost 10 bases, with 20 bases spanning the gap. The CDR3 protein is CASSPQMGETDAQYF. Here the CDR3 DNA reads TGTGCCAGCTCACCCCAGATGGGGGAAACCGACGCGCAGTATTTT.

The rearrangement uses TRBV18 and TRBJ2-3; D is ambiguous. CDR3 size: 15 residues. Germline-derived CDR1 and CDR2 are KGHSH and LQKENI. V lost 1 base and J 5 bases, leaving 13 bases between the germline ends. DNA for the CDR3: TGTGCCAGCTCACCACAGGCGACAACCAGAGATACGCAGTATTTT. Its translation is CASSPQATTRDTQYF. The full variable domain, completed using reference TRBV18 and TRBJ2-3, is NAGVMQNPRHLVRRRGQEARLRCSPMKGHSHVYWYRQLPEEGLKFMVYLQKENIIDESGMPKERFSAEFPKEGPSILRIQQVVRGDSAAYFCASSPQATTRDTQYFGPGTRLTVL.